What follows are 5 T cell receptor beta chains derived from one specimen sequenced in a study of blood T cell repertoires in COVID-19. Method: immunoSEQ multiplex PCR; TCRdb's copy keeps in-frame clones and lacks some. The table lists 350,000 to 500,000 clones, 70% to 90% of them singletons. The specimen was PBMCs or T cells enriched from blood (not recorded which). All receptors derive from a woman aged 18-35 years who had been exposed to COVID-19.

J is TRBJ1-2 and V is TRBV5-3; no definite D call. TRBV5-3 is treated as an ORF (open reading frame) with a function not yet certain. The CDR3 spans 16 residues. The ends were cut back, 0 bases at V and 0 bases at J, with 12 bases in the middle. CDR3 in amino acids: CARSLVLWRANYGYTF. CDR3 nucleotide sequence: TGTGCCAGAAGCTTGGTTCTCTGGAGAGCTAACTATGGCTACACCTTC.

The CDR3 loop is CASSWGGRTGELFF. The CDR3 DNA follows: TGTGCCAGCAGTTGGGGAGGCCGGACCGGGGAGCTGTTTTTT. The chain recombines TRBV6-6 with TRBJ2-2, with D possibly TRBD2 on 6 matching bases. Germline CDR1 is MNHNY and CDR2 is SVGAGI (reference sequence). The V end lost 4 bases, the J end lost 5 bases, and 11 bases lay between the germline ends. CDR3 length: 14 amino acids.

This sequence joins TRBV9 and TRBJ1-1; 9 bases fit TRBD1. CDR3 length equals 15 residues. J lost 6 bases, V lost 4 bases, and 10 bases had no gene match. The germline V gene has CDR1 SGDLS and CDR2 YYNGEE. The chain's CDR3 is CASSPTGGYFAEAFF. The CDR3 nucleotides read TGTGCCAGCAGCCCAACAGGGGGCTATTTCGCTGAAGCTTTCTTT. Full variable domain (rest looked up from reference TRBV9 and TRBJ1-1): DSGVTQTPKHLITATGQRVTLRCSPRSGDLSVYWYQQSLDQGLQFLIQYYNGEERAKGNILERFSAQQFPDLHSELNLSSLELGDSALYFCASSPTGGYFAEAFFGQGTRLTVV.

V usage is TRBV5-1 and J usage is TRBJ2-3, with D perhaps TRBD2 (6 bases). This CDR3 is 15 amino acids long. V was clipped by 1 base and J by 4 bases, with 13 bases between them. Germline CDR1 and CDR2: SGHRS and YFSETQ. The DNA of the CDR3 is TGCGCCAGCAGCTTGAATGGCGGGATGGCAGATACGCAGTATTTT. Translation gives CASSLNGGMADTQYF.

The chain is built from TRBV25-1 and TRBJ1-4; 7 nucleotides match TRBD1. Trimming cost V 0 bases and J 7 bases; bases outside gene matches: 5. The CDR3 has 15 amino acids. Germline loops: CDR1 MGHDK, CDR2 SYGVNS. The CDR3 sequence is CASSEYYRGGEKLFF. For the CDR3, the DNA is TGTGCCAGCAGTGAATATTACAGGGGAGGTGAAAAACTGTTTTTT. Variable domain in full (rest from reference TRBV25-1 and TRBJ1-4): EADIYQTPRYLVIGTGKKITLECSQTMGHDKMYWYQQDPGMELHLIHYSYGVNSTEKGDLSSESTVSRIRTEHFPLTLESARPSHTSQYLCASSEYYRGGEKLFFGSGTQLSVL.